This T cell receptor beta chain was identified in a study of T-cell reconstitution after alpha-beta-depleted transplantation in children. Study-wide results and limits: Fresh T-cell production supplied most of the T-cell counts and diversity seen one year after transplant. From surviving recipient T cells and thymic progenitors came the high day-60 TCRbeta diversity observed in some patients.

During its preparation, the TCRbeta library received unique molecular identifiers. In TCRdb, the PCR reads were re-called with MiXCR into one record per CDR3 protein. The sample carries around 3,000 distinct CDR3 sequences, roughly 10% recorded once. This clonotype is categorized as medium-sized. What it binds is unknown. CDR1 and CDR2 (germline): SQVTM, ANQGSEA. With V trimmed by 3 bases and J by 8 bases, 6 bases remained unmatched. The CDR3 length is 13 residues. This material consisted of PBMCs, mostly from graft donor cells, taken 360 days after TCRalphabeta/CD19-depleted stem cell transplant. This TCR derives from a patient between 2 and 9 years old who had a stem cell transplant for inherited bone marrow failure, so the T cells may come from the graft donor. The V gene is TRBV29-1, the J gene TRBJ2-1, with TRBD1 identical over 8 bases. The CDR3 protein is CSVDRGQLYEQFF. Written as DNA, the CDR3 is TGCAGCGTTGACAGGGGGCAATTGTATGAGCAGTTCTTC.